These 27 T cell receptor beta chains originate from one sample sequenced in a study of control samples from healthy donors and cancer patients. Generated by immunoSEQ multiplex PCR, the TCRdb table keeps only in-frame clones and is missing some. This sample has around 70,000 clones, with about nine tenths found just once. The sample comprised PBMCs. These receptors were taken from a woman in her forties or fifties with colorectal cancer.

In this sample, this clone turned up once. This chain joins TRBV6-1 and TRBJ1-3; the D is unclear. This CDR3 region has 16 residues. V was cut by 1 base and J by 0 bases, with 10 bases left in between. The germline gives CDR1 MNHNS, CDR2 SASEGT. The CDR3 loop is CASSEGQLLSGNTIYF. The CDR3 DNA reads TGTGCCAGCAGTGAAGGCCAGCTGCTCTCTGGAAACACCATATATTTT.

This clone was observed a handful of times. The chain joins TRBV5-1 to TRBJ2-2, with a weak D call TRBD1 (5 bases). The CDR3 loop spans 13 amino acids. V was pared by 0 bases and J by 5 bases, with 5 bases between. Germline CDR1 SGHRS, CDR2 YFSETQ. CDR3 coding DNA: TGCGCCAGCAGCTTGGACAGGACCGGGGAGCTGTTTTTT. This encodes CASSLDRTGELFF.

J is TRBJ2-5 and V is TRBV19, with D possibly matching TRBD1 (5 bases). V was trimmed by 1 base and J by 3 bases, leaving 9 bases between them. CDR1 is LNHDA and CDR2 is SQIVND in the germline V gene (reference sequence). The CDR3 length is 14 residues. CDR3: CASSIVPREETQYF. CDR3 in DNA: TGTGCCAGTAGTATAGTACCCAGGGAAGAGACCCAGTACTTC.

This chain uses TRBV5-1 with TRBJ2-3; perhaps D is TRBD1 or TRBD2 (5 bases each). Trimming pared 4 bases from V and 1 base from J, leaving 19 bases between. Germline V gives CDR1 SGHRS, CDR2 YFSETQ. The CDR3 consists of 17 residues. For the CDR3, the DNA is TGCGCCAGCAGCGGACGGGGCGCCGGATCGGGCACAGATACGCAGTATTTT. Translated: CASSGRGAGSGTDTQYF.

As concerns this clone: A junction boundary mismatches the germline segment, possibly from a read error. V gene TRBV5-1 combines with J gene TRBJ2-3; D may be TRBD1 or TRBD2 (7 bases each). Germline-derived CDR1 and CDR2 are SGHRS and YFSETQ. This CDR3 has 17 amino acids. The CDR3 protein is CASSLGAGGATTDTQYF. The CDR3 region has the DNA TGCGCCAGCAGTTTGGGCGCAGGGGGGGCCACCACAGATACGCAGTATTTT.

This sequence joins TRBV5-1 and TRBJ1-6; the match to TRBD1 covers 10 bases. V trimming: 2 bases; J trimming: 10 bases; junction bases outside the gene matches: 3. The CDR3 totals 14 residues. CDR1 is SGHRS, CDR2 YFSETQ, per germline. The DNA for the CDR3 is TGCGCCAGCAGCTTCGGGGACAGGGGATCACCCCTCCACTTT. Protein: CASSFGDRGSPLHF. Using reference TRBV5-1 and TRBJ1-6 for the parts outside the CDR3, the full variable domain is KAGVTQTPRYLIKTRGQQVTLSCSPISGHRSVSWYQQTPGQGLQFLFEYFSETQRNKGNFPGRFSGRQFSNSRSEMNVSTLELGDSALYLCASSFGDRGSPLHFGNGTRLTVT.

The gene calls are TRBV2 and TRBJ1-3, with TRBD1 matching 7 bases. The V and J ends lost 6 bases and 0 bases, in that order; junction bases with no gene match: 5. This CDR3 region has 15 residues. In germline, CDR1 is SNHLY, CDR2 FYNNEI. As DNA, the CDR3 is TGTGCCAGCAGAATCGGGACAGACTCTGGAAACACCATATATTTT. It specifies CASRIGTDSGNTIYF.

This clone appeared once. This rearrangement joins TRBV7-9 to TRBJ1-1; no reliable D call. In germline, CDR1 is SEHNR, CDR2 FQNEAQ (reference sequence). V was shortened by 4 bases and J by 0 bases, with 18 bases between the two germline ends. The CDR3 runs to 17 residues. In DNA, the CDR3 is TGTGCCAGCAGCTCACCTGTAGGGAAATCTATGAACACTGAAGCTTTCTTT. It codes for CASSSPVGKSMNTEAFF. Full variable domain (remainder filled in from reference TRBV7-9 and TRBJ1-1): DTGVSQNPRHKITKRGQNVTFRCDPISEHNRLYWYRQTLGQGPEFLTYFQNEAQLEKSRLLSDRFSAERPKGSFSTLEIQRTEQGDSAMYLCASSSPVGKSMNTEAFFGQGTRLTVV.

Here the CDR3 reads CASSLQGTNNSPLHF. In DNA, the CDR3 is TGTGCCAGCAGCCTTCAGGGGACAAATAATTCACCCCTCCACTTT. This chain uses TRBV7-3 with TRBJ1-6; possibly TRBD1 for D (6 bases). Trimming took off 5 bases at V and 5 bases at J, with 13 bases between the two ends. The CDR3 has 15 amino acids. CDR1 is SGHTA and CDR2 is FQGTGA in the germline V gene.

The chain uses TRBV19 and TRBJ2-1; 7 bases are a match to TRBD2. In germline, CDR1 is LNHDA, CDR2 SQIVND (reference sequence). The CDR3 spans 15 residues. Trimming removed 2 bases from V and 2 bases from J; junction bases left unmatched: 3. Here the CDR3 DNA reads TGTGCCAGTAGTATAAGAACTAGCGCCTACAATGAGCAGTTCTTC. It specifies CASSIRTSAYNEQFF.

This clone was picked up one time. The chain recombines TRBV6-1 with TRBJ1-2; D is uncertain. The CDR3 runs to 14 residues. V was pared by 0 bases and J by 5 bases, with 10 bases between. The V gene's germline CDR1 is MNHNS and CDR2 SASEGT. CDR3: CASSEAVTVYGYTF. Written as DNA, the CDR3 is TGTGCCAGCAGTGAAGCAGTTACGGTTTATGGCTACACCTTC.

The chain recombines TRBV1 with TRBJ1-2; the table's TRBD1 call for D was not verified on the DNA. TRBV1 is labeled a pseudogene. This CDR3 comprises 17 residues. The CDR3 loop reads CTSSIVLSTGTDYGYTF. DNA for the CDR3: TGCACCAGCAGCATCGTTTTGTCAACCGGGACAGACTATGGCTACACCTTC.

The chain combines TRBV4-3 with TRBJ2-5, with no clear D. Per the germline V gene, CDR1 is LGHNA and CDR2 is YSLEER. This CDR3 spans 13 amino acids. Deletions cut 1 base from V and 3 bases from J, with 6 bases between. CDR3 residues: CASSQALEETQYF. In DNA form, the CDR3 reads TGCGCCAGCAGCCAAGCCCTAGAAGAGACCCAGTACTTC.

Here the CDR3 DNA reads TGTGCCAGCAGGGGACAGAGCGCTAACTATGGCTACACCTTC. Translating gives CASRGQSANYGYTF. The chain links TRBV28 to TRBJ1-2; 7 positions agree with TRBD1. This CDR3 has 14 amino acids. Germline V gene lookup returns CDR1 MDHEN and CDR2 SYDVKM. The V gene end was trimmed by 6 bases and the J gene end by 0 bases; junction bases not matched to a gene: 4.

This rearrangement joins TRBV15 to TRBJ1-6; no definite D call. This CDR3 comprises 15 residues. Trimming cost V 0 bases and J 8 bases, with 11 bases left between them. Looked up from germline, CDR1 is LNHNV and CDR2 is YYDKDF (reference sequence). CDR3 region: CATSRDGGDYSPLHF. In DNA form, the CDR3 reads TGTGCCACCAGCAGAGACGGAGGCGATTATTCACCCCTCCACTTT.

The chain combines TRBV5-1 with TRBJ2-5, with TRBD2 identical over 8 bases. Unmatched junction bases numbered 6, after V lost 7 bases and J lost 1 base. Germline V CDR1 and CDR2: SGHRS, YFSETQ. The CDR3 consists of 14 residues. The CDR3 loop is CASGRGESQETQYF. DNA of the CDR3: TGCGCCAGCGGGCGGGGGGAATCCCAAGAGACCCAGTACTTC. The complete variable domain, with remaining parts taken from reference TRBV5-1 and TRBJ2-5, reads KAGVTQTPRYLIKTRGQQVTLSCSPISGHRSVSWYQQTPGQGLQFLFEYFSETQRNKGNFPGRFSGRQFSNSRSEMNVSTLELGDSALYLCASGRGESQETQYFGPGTRLLVL.

Points on this clone: The sample carries other DNA sequences with the same CDR3. The V call is TRBV10-3, the J call TRBJ1-1, with D perhaps TRBD1 (5 bases). Trimming removed 6 bases at V and 1 base at J, with 9 bases between. Germline loops: CDR1 ENHRY, CDR2 SYGVKD. This CDR3 has 13 amino acids. DNA for the CDR3: TGTGCCATCAGCGACAGAGAGAACACTGAAGCTTTCTTT. Translating it yields CAISDRENTEAFF.

This clone showed up just once. The chain couples TRBV19 to TRBJ2-1, with no clear D. The CDR3 has 12 amino acids. With 3 bases removed from V and 7 bases from J, the gap between germline ends came to 7 bases. Per germline, CDR1 LNHDA and CDR2 SQIVND (reference sequence). The DNA for the CDR3 is TGTGCCAGTAGTATGGCACGAAATGAGCAGTTCTTC. It translates to CASSMARNEQFF. The full variable domain, completed using reference TRBV19 and TRBJ2-1, is DGGITQSPKYLFRKEGQNVTLSCEQNLNHDAMYWYRQDPGQGLRLIYYSQIVNDFQKGDIAEGYSVSREKKESFPLTVTSAQKNPTAFYLCASSMARNEQFFGPGTRLTVL.

The genes are TRBV5-1 and TRBJ2-5; 8 bases map to TRBD1. The V gene end was trimmed by 0 bases and the J gene end by 1 base; junction bases not matched to a gene: 5. CDR3 size: 16 residues. Germline values: CDR1 SGHRS, CDR2 YFSETQ. In DNA form, the CDR3 reads TGCGCCAGCAGCTTGGCGCAGGGGGCCTTCCAAGAGACCCAGTACTTC. This gives the protein CASSLAQGAFQETQYF.

The J gene is TRBJ2-3, the V gene TRBV3-1 (or the pseudogene TRBV3-2); TRBD1 aligns across 10 bases. Unmatched junction bases numbered 10, after V lost 3 bases and J lost 1 base. Germline CDR1 reads LGHDT; CDR2 reads YNNKEL (reference sequence). CDR3 size: 18 residues. CDR3 nucleotides: TGTGCCAGCAGCCAGGGGCCCTCCGGGACAGGGGGCACAGATACGCAGTATTTT. Amino acid sequence: CASSQGPSGTGGTDTQYF.

The chain joins TRBV6-5 to TRBJ2-3, with 9 bases lining up with TRBD2. The CDR3 consists of 13 residues. Trimming removed 11 bases from V and 2 bases from J; junction bases left unmatched: 5. The germline V gene encodes CDR1 MNHEY and CDR2 SVGAGI. In nucleotides, the CDR3 is TGTGCCTGCCAGCGGGGGGCCACAGATACGCAGTATTTT. It is translated as CACQRGATDTQYF.

The chain combines TRBV10-3 with TRBJ1-1; D possibly corresponds to TRBD1 (5 bases). The V end lost 3 bases, the J end lost 4 bases, and 15 bases lay between the germline ends. CDR1 and CDR2 (germline): ENHRY, SYGVKD. This CDR3 spans 15 amino acids. The DNA for the CDR3 is TGTGCCATCAGTGACTGGGGCCCCCGGGGCACTGAAGCTTTCTTT. It specifies CAISDWGPRGTEAFF.

V usage is TRBV27 and J usage is TRBJ1-6, with D perhaps TRBD1 (6 bases). In germline, CDR1 is MNHEY, CDR2 SMNVEV (reference sequence). V was pared by 9 bases and J by 3 bases, with 9 bases between. CDR3 length equals 13 residues. The CDR3 here is CASTGSYNSPLHF. The CDR3 bases are TGTGCCAGTACAGGGAGCTATAATTCACCCCTCCACTTT.

This sequence joins TRBV18 and TRBJ2-5; D gene uncertain. This CDR3 contains 15 residues. Trimming removed 0 bases from V and 2 bases from J, with 10 bases in between. Germline values: CDR1 KGHSH, CDR2 LQKENI. The CDR3 reads CASSPPNTLQETQYF. CDR3 bases: TGTGCCAGCTCACCACCGAATACACTGCAAGAGACCCAGTACTTC.

This sequence joins TRBV5-8 and TRBJ1-5; D gene uncertain. Germline CDR1 SGHTS, CDR2 YDEGEE. The CDR3 consists of 12 residues. Trimming cost V 2 bases and J 4 bases, with 4 bases left between them. Here the CDR3 reads CASSFGNQPQHF. The CDR3 DNA reads TGTGCCAGCAGCTTCGGTAATCAGCCCCAGCATTTT.

A note on this clone: At the DNA level, this CDR3 is encoded by other sequences in the same sample as well. This rearrangement joins TRBV18 to TRBJ1-4; the match to TRBD1 covers 9 bases. The CDR3 runs to 14 residues. V shed 3 bases, J shed 7 bases, and the junction held 3 bases outside the gene matches. The germline gives CDR1 KGHSH, CDR2 LQKENI. Here the CDR3 reads CASSPGQGGEKLFF. The CDR3 DNA reads TGTGCCAGCTCACCGGGACAGGGAGGTGAAAAACTGTTTTTT.

This chain uses TRBV28 with TRBJ2-6; D not certain. CDR3 length: 14 residues. Trimming stripped 2 bases from V and 3 bases from J, with 5 bases between. CDR1 and CDR2 from the germline V gene are MDHEN and SYDVKM. The CDR3 reads CASSLVGGANVLTF. The CDR3, as DNA: TGTGCCAGCAGTTTAGTAGGTGGGGCCAACGTCCTGACTTTC.